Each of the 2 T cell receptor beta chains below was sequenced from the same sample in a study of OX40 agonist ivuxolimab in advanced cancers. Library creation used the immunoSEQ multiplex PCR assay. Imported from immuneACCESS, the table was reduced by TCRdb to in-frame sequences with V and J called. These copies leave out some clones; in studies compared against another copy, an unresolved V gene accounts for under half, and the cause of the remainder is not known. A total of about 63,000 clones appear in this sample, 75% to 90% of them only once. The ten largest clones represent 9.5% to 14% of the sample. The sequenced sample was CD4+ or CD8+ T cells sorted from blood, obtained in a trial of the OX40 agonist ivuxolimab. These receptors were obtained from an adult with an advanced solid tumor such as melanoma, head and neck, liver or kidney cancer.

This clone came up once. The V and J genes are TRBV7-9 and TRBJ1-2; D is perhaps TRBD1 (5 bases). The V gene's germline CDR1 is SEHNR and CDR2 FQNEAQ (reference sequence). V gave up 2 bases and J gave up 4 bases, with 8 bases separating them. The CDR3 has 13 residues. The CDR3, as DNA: TGTGCCAGCAGCTTACCGGGGGTCTATGGCTACACCTTC. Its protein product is CASSLPGVYGYTF.

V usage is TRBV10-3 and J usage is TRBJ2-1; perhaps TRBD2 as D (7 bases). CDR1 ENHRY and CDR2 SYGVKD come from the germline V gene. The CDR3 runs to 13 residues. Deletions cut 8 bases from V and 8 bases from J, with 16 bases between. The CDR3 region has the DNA TGTGCCATCTTGGGGGCGGGAGACGATGAGCAGTTCTTC. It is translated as CAILGAGDDEQFF.